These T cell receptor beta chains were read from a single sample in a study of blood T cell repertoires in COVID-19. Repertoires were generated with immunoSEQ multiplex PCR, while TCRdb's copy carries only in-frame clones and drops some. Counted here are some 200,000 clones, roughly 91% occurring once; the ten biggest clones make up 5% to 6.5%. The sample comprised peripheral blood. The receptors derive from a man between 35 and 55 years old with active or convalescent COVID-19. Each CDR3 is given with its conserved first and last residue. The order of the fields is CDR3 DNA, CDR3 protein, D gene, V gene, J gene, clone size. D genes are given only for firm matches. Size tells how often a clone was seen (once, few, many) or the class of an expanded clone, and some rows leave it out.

CDR3nt: TGTGCCAGCAGCTTGAACCAGGGAAACACCATATATTTT
CDR3aa: CASSLNQGNTIYF
d_gene: .
v_gene: TRBV11-3
j_gene: TRBJ1-3
abundance: .

CDR3nt: TGTGCCAGCACACGACAGGGTGGGCCGGAGACCCAGTACTTC
CDR3aa: CASTRQGGPETQYF
d_gene: TRBD1
v_gene: TRBV28
j_gene: TRBJ2-5
abundance: .

CDR3nt: TGTGCCAGCAGGCTGCGAGGGACAGTAGATCAGCCCCAGCATTTT
CDR3aa: CASRLRGTVDQPQHF
d_gene: TRBD1
v_gene: TRBV5-5
j_gene: TRBJ1-5
abundance: .

CDR3nt: TGTGCCAGCAGCCCAACCGGACAGGGGGGGCATCAGCCCCAGCATTTT
CDR3aa: CASSPTGQGGHQPQHF
d_gene: TRBD1
v_gene: TRBV7-2
j_gene: TRBJ1-5
abundance: .

CDR3nt: TGTGCCAGCAGCGGCGGACACGACTATGGCTACACCTTC
CDR3aa: CASSGGHDYGYTF
d_gene: .
v_gene: TRBV5-6
j_gene: TRBJ1-2
abundance: .

CDR3nt: TGTGCCAGCAGGTTGACAGAATACAATGAGCAGTTCTTC
CDR3aa: CASRLTEYNEQFF
d_gene: .
v_gene: TRBV2
j_gene: TRBJ2-1
abundance: .

CDR3nt: TGCGCCAGCAGCCAAGGCCCTGAACTAGCGGGAGGGCCCATCTCCTACAATGAGCAGTTCTTC
CDR3aa: CASSQGPELAGGPISYNEQFF
d_gene: TRBD2
v_gene: TRBV4-1
j_gene: TRBJ2-1
abundance: .

CDR3nt: TGTGCCAGCTCACCATACGTAAACAGGGACAGCTCCTATAATTCACCCCTCCACTTT
CDR3aa: CASSPYVNRDSSYNSPLHF
d_gene: TRBD1
v_gene: TRBV18
j_gene: TRBJ1-6
abundance: .

CDR3nt: TGTGCCAGCAGCCTACTACGGGTCGACAGGCTAAACTATGGCTACACCTTC
CDR3aa: CASSLLRVDRLNYGYTF
d_gene: .
v_gene: TRBV5-4
j_gene: TRBJ1-2
abundance: .

CDR3nt: TGTGCCAGCAGCCACCCGGGGACAGCACCGGCGGGTGAAAAACTGTTTTTT
CDR3aa: CASSHPGTAPAGEKLFF
d_gene: TRBD1
v_gene: TRBV28
j_gene: TRBJ1-4
abundance: .

CDR3nt: TGTGCCAGCAGCTTTAGTAACCTAGGAAACACCATATATTTT
CDR3aa: CASSFSNLGNTIYF
d_gene: .
v_gene: TRBV7-9
j_gene: TRBJ1-3
abundance: .

CDR3nt: TGTGCCAGTAGTATAGGAGTGCGGCTGGCGGATGAGCAGTTCTTC
CDR3aa: CASSIGVRLADEQFF
d_gene: .
v_gene: TRBV19
j_gene: TRBJ2-1
abundance: .

CDR3nt: TGCGCCAGCAGCCCCGGGACAGGTGAAGCTTTCTTT
CDR3aa: CASSPGTGEAFF
d_gene: TRBD1
v_gene: TRBV4-1
j_gene: TRBJ1-1
abundance: .

CDR3nt: TGTGCCAGCAGAGTTCCCCGAGGGTCTAACTATGGCTACACCTTC
CDR3aa: CASRVPRGSNYGYTF
d_gene: .
v_gene: TRBV13
j_gene: TRBJ1-2
abundance: .

CDR3nt: TGTGCCAGCAGCGTAATCTCGAACACCGGGGAGCTGTTTTTT
CDR3aa: CASSVISNTGELFF
d_gene: .
v_gene: TRBV5-6
j_gene: TRBJ2-2
abundance: .

CDR3nt: TGCGCCAGCAGCCAAGTATCGTCCTCTGAGACAGGGATGAACACTGAAGCTTTCTTT
CDR3aa: CASSQVSSSETGMNTEAFF
d_gene: TRBD1
v_gene: TRBV4-3
j_gene: TRBJ1-1
abundance: .

CDR3nt: TGTGCCAGCAGTTTGAGCTCCTACGAGCAGTACTTC
CDR3aa: CASSLSSYEQYF
d_gene: .
v_gene: TRBV6-2/TRBV6-3
j_gene: TRBJ2-7
abundance: .

CDR3nt: TGTGCCAGCAGCCCACGGGGCGGGAGGTCTTATAGAGATACGCAGTATTTT
CDR3aa: CASSPRGGRSYRDTQYF
d_gene: TRBD2
v_gene: TRBV7-2
j_gene: TRBJ2-3
abundance: .

CDR3nt: TGTGCCAGCTCACTGACAGGGACAAGCTCCTACGAGCAGTACTTC
CDR3aa: CASSLTGTSSYEQYF
d_gene: TRBD1
v_gene: TRBV18
j_gene: TRBJ2-7
abundance: once

CDR3nt: TGCGCCAGCAGGAAACAGGGGGATGAAAAACTGTTTTTT
CDR3aa: CASRKQGDEKLFF
d_gene: TRBD1
v_gene: TRBV5-1
j_gene: TRBJ1-4
abundance: .

CDR3nt: TGTGCCAGCTCATCCCGTTCCACAGGGGGTGAGGGCTACACCTTC
CDR3aa: CASSSRSTGGEGYTF
d_gene: TRBD1
v_gene: TRBV9
j_gene: TRBJ1-2
abundance: .

CDR3nt: TGTGCCATCAGTACCTACCAAGGGACTAGCGGGAGAACTACTACGGGAGAGCAGTACTTC
CDR3aa: CAISTYQGTSGRTTTGEQYF
d_gene: TRBD2
v_gene: TRBV10-3
j_gene: TRBJ2-7
abundance: .

CDR3nt: TGCGCCAGCAGCACAACCCAGGGAAAAGCCTACGAGCAGTACTTC
CDR3aa: CASSTTQGKAYEQYF
d_gene: .
v_gene: TRBV5-1
j_gene: TRBJ2-7
abundance: .

CDR3nt: TGCGCCAGCAGGACAACAGAAATGAACACTGAAGCTTTCTTT
CDR3aa: CASRTTEMNTEAFF
d_gene: .
v_gene: TRBV5-1
j_gene: TRBJ1-1
abundance: .

CDR3nt: TGTGCCAGCAGCCGGACTACTCTCTACGAGCAGTACTTC
CDR3aa: CASSRTTLYEQYF
d_gene: .
v_gene: TRBV6-2/TRBV6-3
j_gene: TRBJ2-7
abundance: .

CDR3nt: TGCGCCAGCAGCTTGGAACAGGGAAGCACAGATACGCAGTATTTT
CDR3aa: CASSLEQGSTDTQYF
d_gene: .
v_gene: TRBV5-1
j_gene: TRBJ2-3
abundance: .

CDR3nt: TGTGCCAGCAGCTTAGCGGGGGGACCCTACGAGCAGTACTTC
CDR3aa: CASSLAGGPYEQYF
d_gene: .
v_gene: TRBV7-2
j_gene: TRBJ2-7
abundance: .

CDR3nt: TGTGCCAGCAGCGTGGGGGCAGGTACGAGTAATTCACCCCTCCACTTT
CDR3aa: CASSVGAGTSNSPLHF
d_gene: .
v_gene: TRBV9
j_gene: TRBJ1-6
abundance: .

CDR3nt: TGTGCCAGCAGCTTACCGACTAGCGGGGCTACCTACGAGCAGTACTTC
CDR3aa: CASSLPTSGATYEQYF
d_gene: TRBD2
v_gene: TRBV5-4
j_gene: TRBJ2-7
abundance: .

CDR3nt: TGTGCCAGCAGTTTCCCTACCAGGGGCAATCAGCCCCAGCATTTT
CDR3aa: CASSFPTRGNQPQHF
d_gene: .
v_gene: TRBV27
j_gene: TRBJ1-5
abundance: once

CDR3nt: TGTGCCAGCAGCTCAACGACAGGGAACTACGAGCAGTACTTC
CDR3aa: CASSSTTGNYEQYF
d_gene: TRBD1
v_gene: TRBV9
j_gene: TRBJ2-7
abundance: .

CDR3nt: TGTGCCAGCAGTTACGTCCCAGGGGGCTTGGGATCACCCCTCCACTTT
CDR3aa: CASSYVPGGLGSPLHF
d_gene: TRBD1
v_gene: TRBV6-5
j_gene: TRBJ1-6
abundance: once

CDR3nt: TGCGCCAGCAGCTTGGTTAAGCTGCTCCAGGGCACCGGGGAGCTGTTTTTT
CDR3aa: CASSLVKLLQGTGELFF
d_gene: .
v_gene: TRBV5-1
j_gene: TRBJ2-2
abundance: few

CDR3nt: TGTGCCAGTAGTCCACGGGAGGGGATAGGAGATACGCAGTATTTT
CDR3aa: CASSPREGIGDTQYF
d_gene: TRBD2
v_gene: TRBV19
j_gene: TRBJ2-3
abundance: once

CDR3nt: TGTGCCAGCAGTTACTCGCCGAGCTCTGGGGCCAACGTCCTGACTTTC
CDR3aa: CASSYSPSSGANVLTF
d_gene: .
v_gene: TRBV6-5
j_gene: TRBJ2-6
abundance: .

CDR3nt: TGTGCCACCAGTGACGCGGGACAGGGGGCAGGGGAGACCCAGTACTTC
CDR3aa: CATSDAGQGAGETQYF
d_gene: TRBD1
v_gene: TRBV24-1
j_gene: TRBJ2-5
abundance: .

CDR3nt: TGTGCCAGCACCGGCCCAGGGGGGCACACTGAAGCTTTCTTT
CDR3aa: CASTGPGGHTEAFF
d_gene: TRBD1
v_gene: TRBV6-5
j_gene: TRBJ1-1
abundance: few

CDR3nt: TGTGCCAGTAGTATCGGTCAGGGAATGGGCTACACCTTC
CDR3aa: CASSIGQGMGYTF
d_gene: .
v_gene: TRBV19
j_gene: TRBJ1-2
abundance: once

CDR3nt: TGTGCCAGCAGCTTAGCGGGGGGTTTTAACTCAGGCTACACCTTC
CDR3aa: CASSLAGGFNSGYTF
d_gene: .
v_gene: TRBV7-2
j_gene: TRBJ1-2
abundance: .

CDR3nt: TGTGCCAGCAGTTTCCCGGGGGGACAGGGTGGGGATACGCAGTATTTT
CDR3aa: CASSFPGGQGGDTQYF
d_gene: TRBD1
v_gene: TRBV6-6
j_gene: TRBJ2-3
abundance: .

CDR3nt: TGTGCCACCAGTGACCTTCCGGGGTCCACAGCCCCCTACGAGCAGTACTTC
CDR3aa: CATSDLPGSTAPYEQYF
d_gene: .
v_gene: TRBV24-1
j_gene: TRBJ2-7
abundance: .

CDR3nt: TGCGCCAGCAGCCAACTCTCGGGGGGCGCGGGTACTGAAGCTTTCTTT
CDR3aa: CASSQLSGGAGTEAFF
d_gene: .
v_gene: TRBV4-1
j_gene: TRBJ1-1
abundance: .

CDR3nt: TGTGCCAGCAGCTTTAGCGGGGGGGCCTCCTTCCCCTATACGCAGTATTTT
CDR3aa: CASSFSGGASFPYTQYF
d_gene: TRBD2
v_gene: TRBV7-2
j_gene: TRBJ2-3
abundance: .

CDR3nt: TGTGCCAGCAGTTACGGGGGCCAGGCAGGACAGCCCCAGCATTTT
CDR3aa: CASSYGGQAGQPQHF
d_gene: .
v_gene: TRBV6-5
j_gene: TRBJ1-5
abundance: few

CDR3nt: TGTGCCAGTAGTATGGGCCAGGGCACAGATACGCAGTATTTT
CDR3aa: CASSMGQGTDTQYF
d_gene: .
v_gene: TRBV19
j_gene: TRBJ2-3
abundance: .

CDR3nt: TGTGCCAGCAGTGACAGGGGGCGCTTCGACTATGGCTACACCTTC
CDR3aa: CASSDRGRFDYGYTF
d_gene: TRBD1
v_gene: TRBV6-1
j_gene: TRBJ1-2
abundance: .

CDR3nt: TGTGCCAGCAGCTTGTATCGGCAGGGGGCCGGCGGGGAGCTGTTTTTT
CDR3aa: CASSLYRQGAGGELFF
d_gene: TRBD1
v_gene: TRBV7-9
j_gene: TRBJ2-2
abundance: .

CDR3nt: TGTGCCAGCAGATTCGGGACTAGCGGAGAGACCCAGTACTTC
CDR3aa: CASRFGTSGETQYF
d_gene: TRBD2
v_gene: TRBV6-5
j_gene: TRBJ2-5
abundance: .

CDR3nt: TGTGCCAGCAGTCTGACTTTGGACAATGAGCAGTTCTTC
CDR3aa: CASSLTLDNEQFF
d_gene: .
v_gene: TRBV12-3/TRBV12-4
j_gene: TRBJ2-1
abundance: .

CDR3nt: TGTGCCAGCAGCTTCAACAGGGGGTACAATGAGCAGTTCTTC
CDR3aa: CASSFNRGYNEQFF
d_gene: TRBD1
v_gene: TRBV7-9
j_gene: TRBJ2-1
abundance: .

CDR3nt: TGTGCCAGCAATAGGGGGAAGGGCGCCCACGAGCAGTACTTC
CDR3aa: CASNRGKGAHEQYF
d_gene: .
v_gene: TRBV6-6
j_gene: TRBJ2-7
abundance: .

CDR3nt: TGTGCCAGTAGTATCCAACTGGTCACAGATACGCAGTATTTT
CDR3aa: CASSIQLVTDTQYF
d_gene: .
v_gene: TRBV19
j_gene: TRBJ2-3
abundance: .

CDR3nt: TGTGCCAGCACTATTCAGGGACTAGCGGTCTACGAGCAGTACTTC
CDR3aa: CASTIQGLAVYEQYF
d_gene: TRBD2
v_gene: TRBV6-4
j_gene: TRBJ2-7
abundance: .